The source of this TCR beta chain is a study of cytomegalovirus exposure and HLA in healthy donors. This CDR3 is 13 amino acids long. CDR1 is MNHNS, CDR2 SASEGT, per germline. Trimming cost V 7 bases and J 1 base; bases outside gene matches: 2. PCR amplification relied on 60 Vbeta primers (plus 13 Jbeta primers). This table comes from immunoSEQ multiplex PCR, and its TCRdb copy is limited to in-frame clones, with some not included. Reported are 70,000 to 100,000 clones; the ten largest clones contain roughly 3.8%. V and J are TRBV6-1 and TRBJ1-1; 8 bases line up with TRBD1. The source of this sequence is a man between 18 and 35 years old in good health and CMV-seropositive. Input material: PBMCs. CDR3 in DNA: TGTGCCAGCACGGACAGGGAGAACACTGAAGCTTTCTTT. Its translation is CASTDRENTEAFF.